What follows describes a single TCR beta chain. Its antigen is not identified. V gave up 4 bases and J gave up 4 bases, with 17 bases separating them. CDR3 length equals 17 residues. Germline lookup yields CDR1 MGHRA and CDR2 YSYEKL. These data come from a study of persistence of HIV-infected CD4 T cells. Study at large: Median time on suppressive ART was about 8 years.

Nonspecific anti-CD3/anti-CD28 bead stimulation represents the broad CD4+ T cell repertoire. CD4+ T cells upregulating both CD40 ligand and CD69 were sorted as responding cells. Donors had CD4+ T cell counts above 400 cells/uL and were CMV-seropositive. CD8+ T cells were removed from PBMCs prior to stimulation. Sequencing used immunoSEQ version 4 in survey mode. Libraries were prepared by immunoSEQ multiplex PCR; TCRdb keeps only in-frame clonotypes and omits some of them. The profile shows around 40,000 clones, roughly nine tenths of them singletons. The TCR sequence derives from an adult man with HIV who was CMV-seropositive. Specimen: CD4+ T cells sorted from PBMCs after roughly 18-hour stimulation, collected from a patient who received antiretroviral therapy. The chain has TRBV4-1 and TRBJ2-6; the D gene could be TRBD1 or TRBD2 (5 bases each). The CDR3 sequence is CASSRGDLRRGANVLTF. The CDR3 bases are TGCGCCAGCAGCCGTGGGGACCTTCGGAGAGGGGCCAACGTCCTGACTTTC.